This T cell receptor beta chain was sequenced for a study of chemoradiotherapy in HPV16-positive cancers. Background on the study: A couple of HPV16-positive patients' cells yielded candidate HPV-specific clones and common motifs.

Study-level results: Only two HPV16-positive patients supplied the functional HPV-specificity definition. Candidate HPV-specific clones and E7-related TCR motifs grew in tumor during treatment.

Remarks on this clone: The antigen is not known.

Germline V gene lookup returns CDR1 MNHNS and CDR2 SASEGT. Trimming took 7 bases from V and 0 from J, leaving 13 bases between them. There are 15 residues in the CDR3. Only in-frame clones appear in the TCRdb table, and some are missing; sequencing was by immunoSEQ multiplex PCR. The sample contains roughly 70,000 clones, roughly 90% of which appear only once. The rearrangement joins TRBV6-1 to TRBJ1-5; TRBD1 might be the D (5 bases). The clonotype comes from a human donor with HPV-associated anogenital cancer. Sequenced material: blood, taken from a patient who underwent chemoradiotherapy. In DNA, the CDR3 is TGTGCCAGCACAAGGGGATCTTATAGCAATCAGCCCCAGCATTTT. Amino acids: CASTRGSYSNQPQHF.